What follows describes a single TCR beta chain. Its antigen specificity is not known. Per-nucleotide qualities are absent, and no much larger clonotype sits a single base away. Participants in the prospective study were aged roughly 18 to 100 years, lived in under 30 United States geographic areas, and enrolled through a virtual design. To assign participants to cohorts, the prospective study relied on clinical history that participants themselves reported in a screening survey and a study questionnaire. In the prospective study, whole blood, serum and a nasopharyngeal or oropharyngeal swab were collected from each participant by mobile phlebotomists. Additional blood draws and questionnaires over an approximately two-month period could optionally be provided by prospective study participants. Before DNA extraction, prospective study blood samples were shipped either frozen or at room temperature.

This sample was included in a study of blood T cell repertoires in COVID-19 (TCRdb year 2020). Regarding the study in general: Samples covering the acute and convalescent phases of COVID-19 were provided by collaborators in the United States, Italy and Spain. The prospective study material was composed of cDNA or gDNA derived from T cells, B-cell-depleted T cells, or PBMCs. Deeply sampled blood TCRbeta repertoires from subjects exposed to, actively infected with, or recovered from COVID-19 were included in the dataset. The repertoires were released in a freely available public database intended as a resource for research on the immune response to SARS-CoV-2. The samples were drawn from the first 160 participants of the ongoing ImmuneRACE study and from under 1,500 subjects provided by 6 global collaborators. The sample metadata nearly always contained a de-identified subject ID, COVID-19 status, age in years and sex. Where HLA class I and class II types were available, the types were taken from metadata supplied by the sample provider, not from assay-based typing. General study outcomes and caveats: The quantity of clinical and demographic metadata differed by source and by participant and was supplied without curation.

The immunoSEQ Assay, a bias-controlled multiplex PCR, was used to amplify TCRbeta CDR3 regions from genomic DNA. Processing in the source paper ran as follows. Within the assay, amplification of reference gene primers was used to estimate how many nucleated cells each sample contained. To quantify the absolute abundance of each unique TCRbeta CDR3 rearrangement, sequence reads were collapsed and filtered. For each sample, productive Simpson clonality was calculated as the square root of Simpson's diversity index across productive rearrangements. The immuneACCESS repertoire file appears here via TCRdb, limited to in-frame rearrangements. These files lack a portion of the clones; in checked studies, under half of the deficit traces to unresolved V genes, and the cause of the others is not known. V and J calls and clone size follow that table, whereas D and trimming were derived from the DNA. The sample yields approximately 300,000 clones; around 90% were counted once. Approximately 4% of the sample rests with the top ten.

The CDR3 sequence holds 13 residues, the cysteine and phenylalanine included. The only DNA kept is the CDR3, 39 bases in frame from the first base. V lost 5 bases and J lost 7 bases, and the count of bases not matched to a germline gene is 2. From the germline V gene (reference sequence), CDR1 is LGHDT and CDR2 is YNNKEL. Recombination connected TRBV3-1 (or the pseudogene TRBV3-2) to TRBJ1-6, with 7 middle bases fitting TRBD1. The receptor was derived from a woman aged 18-29 years with acute COVID-19. Sequenced material: PBMCs or T cells enriched from blood (not recorded which). The DNA sequence is given as TGTGCCAGCAGCTGGGACAGCAATTCACCCCTCCACTTT. This codes for CASSWDSNSPLHF.